These 14 T cell receptor beta chains were all obtained from the same sample, sequenced in a study of OX40 agonist ivuxolimab in advanced cancers. TCRdb keeps only in-frame clones here, not all; method: immunoSEQ multiplex PCR. The sample lists about 47,000 clones; roughly nine tenths were seen once. The sequencing here drew on CD4+ or CD8+ T cells sorted from blood, taken in a trial of the OX40 agonist ivuxolimab. The origin of the receptors is an adult with an advanced solid tumor such as melanoma, head and neck, liver or kidney cancer.

The chain carries TRBV15 and TRBJ2-7, with D hard to call. This CDR3 contains 16 residues. V lost 0 bases and J lost 2, with 14 bases in between. The germline V gene encodes CDR1 LNHNV and CDR2 YYDKDF (reference sequence). The CDR3 region has the DNA TGTGCCACCAGCAGAGAGGCAGCATCTTCTCCCTACGAGCAGTACTTC. As protein: CATSREAASSPYEQYF.

This clone was picked up one time. The chain recombines TRBV19 with TRBJ2-7; D remains unclear. CDR1 is LNHDA, CDR2 SQIVND, per germline (reference sequence). The CDR3 runs 14 residues. V lost 5 bases to trimming and J lost 0 bases, with 11 bases between them. The CDR3 nucleotides read TGTGCCAGTAGTTTCTACCTTAGCTCCTACGAGCAGTACTTC. This encodes CASSFYLSSYEQYF.

The rearrangement links TRBV7-9 to TRBJ2-3; D gene uncertain. The CDR3 consists of 14 residues. With 6 bases removed from V and 2 bases from J, the gap between germline ends came to 12 bases. Germline assignment: CDR1 SEHNR and CDR2 FQNEAQ (reference sequence). The chain's CDR3 is CASSRSQFTDTQYF. As DNA, the CDR3 is TGTGCCAGCAGTCGATCACAATTCACAGATACGCAGTATTTT.

The V and J genes are TRBV29-1 and TRBJ2-7, with D maybe TRBD2 (5 bases). The V end lost 1 base, the J end lost 1 base, and 8 bases lay between the germline ends. The CDR3 contains 13 residues. The germline V gene encodes CDR1 SQVTM and CDR2 ANQGSEA. CDR3 sequence (DNA): TGCAGCGTTGAAGGCACTAGGTCCTACGAGCAGTACTTC. Translated: CSVEGTRSYEQYF.

V gene TRBV14 combines with J gene TRBJ2-1; the D is unclear. Germline CDR1 and CDR2: SGHDN and FVKESK. CDR3 length: 13 residues. Trimming shortened V by 7 bases and J by 2 bases, and 9 bases separated the two germline ends. This CDR3 reads CASTPDPYNEQFF. The DNA for the CDR3 is TGTGCCAGCACCCCGGACCCCTACAATGAGCAGTTCTTC. The variable domain in full, with the rest retrieved from reference TRBV14 and TRBJ2-1, is EAGVTQFPSHSVIEKGQTVTLRCDPISGHDNLYWYRRVMGKEIKFLLHFVKESKQDESGMPNNRFLAERTGGTYSTLKVQPAELEDSGVYFCASTPDPYNEQFFGPGTRLTVL.

The chain combines TRBV6-4 with TRBJ2-7, with 7 bases fitting TRBD1. Per germline, CDR1 MRHNA and CDR2 SNTAGT. V was pared by 4 bases and J by 2 bases, with 5 bases of the junction left unmatched. CDR3 length: 14 amino acids. The CDR3 sequence is CASSGQGKAYEQYF. DNA of the CDR3: TGTGCCAGCAGTGGACAGGGCAAAGCCTACGAGCAGTACTTC.

The V gene is TRBV7-2, the J gene TRBJ2-1; 11 bases line up with TRBD2. The J segment lost 7 bases and the V segment lost 5 bases, leaving 10 bases of the junction unmatched. The germline V gene encodes CDR1 SGHTA and CDR2 FQGNSA. The CDR3 sequence is 16 residues long. Here the CDR3 DNA reads TGTGCCAGCAGCCCCCGCCTAGCGGGAGGATCAAATGAGCAGTTCTTC. The encoded protein is CASSPRLAGGSNEQFF. The full variable domain, with the rest looked up from reference TRBV7-2 and TRBJ2-1, is GAGVSQSPSNKVTEKGKDVELRCDPISGHTALYWYRQSLGQGLEFLIYFQGNSAPDKSGLPSDRFSAERTGGSVSTLTIQRTQQEDSAVYLCASSPRLAGGSNEQFFGPGTRLTVL.

The V call is TRBV5-8, the J call TRBJ1-6, with D maybe TRBD1 (6 bases). Germline CDR1 is SGHTS and CDR2 is YDEGEE. V dropped 3 bases and J dropped 18 bases, with 19 bases sitting between them. This CDR3 region has 13 residues. For the CDR3, the DNA is TGTGCCAGCAGCTCGACCCGCTCAGGGGTCCCCCACTTT. It codes for CASSSTRSGVPHF.

The V gene is TRBV28, the J gene TRBJ1-1; D call uncertain. This CDR3 is built from 16 residues. Germline V CDR1 and CDR2: MDHEN, SYDVKM. V lost 4 bases, J lost 2 bases, and 17 bases lay in between. In DNA, the CDR3 is TGTGCCAGCAGTTCAATTCTGACGGGCGTTAACACTGAAGCTTTCTTT. Encoded protein: CASSSILTGVNTEAFF.

By proportion, this clone is medium-sized. The sample holds other DNA sequences that translate to the same CDR3. The rearrangement uses TRBV6-5 and TRBJ2-5; tentatively, D is TRBD2 (5 bases). The germline V gene encodes CDR1 MNHEY and CDR2 SVGAGI. The CDR3 is made up of 12 amino acids. The V gene lost 6 bases and the J gene lost 5 bases, with 10 bases spanning the gap. CDR3 residues: CASRGGRETQYF. The CDR3 DNA reads as TGTGCCAGCAGAGGAGGCAGGGAGACCCAGTACTTC.

The gene calls are TRBV4-1 and TRBJ1-5, with a possible D match to TRBD1 (5 bases). Germline V gene lookup returns CDR1 MGHRA and CDR2 YSYEKL. V gave up 1 base and J gave up 6 bases, with 10 bases separating them. The CDR3 runs to 14 residues. The CDR3 spells CASSQATGTQPQHF. As DNA, the CDR3 is TGCGCCAGCAGCCAAGCCACGGGGACTCAGCCCCAGCATTTT.

CDR3 loop: CASRRTPNTDTQYF. CDR3 coding DNA: TGTGCCAGCAGGAGGACGCCCAACACAGATACGCAGTATTTT. The chain is built from TRBV27 and TRBJ2-3; D gene ambiguous. The CDR3 runs 14 residues. The V gene lost 6 bases and the J gene lost 2 bases, with 12 bases spanning the gap. CDR1 is MNHEY and CDR2 is SMNVEV in the germline V gene (reference sequence).

The genes are TRBV27 and TRBJ2-7; 7 bases line up with TRBD1. CDR1 and CDR2 (germline): MNHEY, SMNVEV (reference sequence). The trim removed 3 bases at V and 2 bases at J, leaving 4 bases unmatched. The CDR3 covers 14 residues. The CDR3 loop is CASSFRQGPYEQYF. CDR3 sequence (DNA): TGTGCCAGCAGTTTCAGACAGGGACCCTACGAGCAGTACTTC.

The genes are TRBV7-2 and TRBJ2-7; TRBD2 aligns across 10 bases. The length of the CDR3 is 15 residues. V was pared by 2 bases and J by 3 bases, with 4 bases of the junction left unmatched. CDR1 is SGHTA, CDR2 FQGNSA, per germline. The CDR3: CASSLSLAGDYEQYF. The CDR3, as DNA: TGTGCCAGCAGCTTAAGCCTAGCGGGGGACTACGAGCAGTACTTC.